This passage covers 16 T cell receptor beta chains from one sample sequenced in a study of shared clonotypes between healthy human individuals. Naive CD8 isolation took CD45RO-negative cells positively selected for CCR7 and excluded terminally differentiated effector memory CD45RA+ cells. The assay was immunoSEQ multiplex PCR, and TCRdb's table has in-frame clones only and misses some. The sample shows around 2,000,000 clones, approximately 95% of them seen only once. Sequencing used naive CD8+ T cells sorted from blood. Receptors were obtained from a man aged 18 to 30 in good health.

CDR3 sequence (DNA): TGTGCCAGCAGCTCCTGGGGAATGGGCTCTGGGGCCAACGTCCTGACTTTC. The encoded protein is CASSSWGMGSGANVLTF. The chain employs TRBV5-6 and TRBJ2-6; no clear D. V lost 3 bases and J 0 bases, leaving 13 bases between the germline ends. The CDR3 runs to 17 residues. Germline lookup yields CDR1 SGHDT and CDR2 YYEEEE.

This chain uses TRBV15 with TRBJ1-2; D may be TRBD1 (5 bases). CDR1 and CDR2 from the germline V gene are LNHNV and YYDKDF (reference sequence). The ends were cut back, 0 bases at V and 2 bases at J, with 10 bases in the middle. CDR3 length: 15 amino acids. The CDR3 sequence: CATSRDQPGNYGYTF. CDR3 coding DNA: TGTGCCACCAGCAGAGATCAGCCAGGGAACTATGGCTACACCTTC.

The J gene is TRBJ2-5, the V gene TRBV4-2; no definite D call. CDR3 length equals 14 residues. V was trimmed by 5 bases and J by 5 bases, leaving 15 bases between them. From germline, CDR1 is LGHNA and CDR2 YNFKEQ. In nucleotides, the CDR3 is TGTGCCAGCAGCTTTACCCAACAAGGGGAGACCCAGTACTTC. Its translation is CASSFTQQGETQYF.

The chain employs TRBV2 and TRBJ2-2; no firm D call. The CDR3 totals 12 residues. V was clipped by 7 bases and J by 8 bases, with 11 bases between them. Germline V gene data show CDR1 as SNHLY and CDR2 as FYNNEI. CDR3: CASMTLRGELFF. CDR3 nucleotide sequence: TGTGCCAGCATGACACTTCGGGGGGAGCTGTTTTTT.

The chain joins TRBV7-9 to TRBJ2-7, with D maybe TRBD2 (5 bases). The CDR3 is made up of 13 amino acids. Germline lookup yields CDR1 SEHNR and CDR2 FQNEAQ (reference sequence). Between the trimmed V and J ends, which lost 4 bases and 6 bases, there was a span of 13 bases. The CDR3 sequence: CASSWTVAGEQYF. DNA of the CDR3: TGTGCCAGCAGCTGGACTGTTGCGGGCGAGCAGTACTTC.

The chain links TRBV9 to TRBJ1-2; D is uncertain. The CDR3 contains 14 residues. V lost 0 bases, J lost 3 bases, and 9 bases lay in between. Germline V gene sequence: CDR1 SGDLS, CDR2 YYNGEE. CDR3 sequence (DNA): TGTGCCAGCAGCGTAGGCTCGGAAGACTATGGCTACACCTTC. It codes for CASSVGSEDYGYTF.

With regard to this clone: A junction end diverges from the germline sequence, so it may reflect a read error. CDR3 coding DNA: TGTGCTAGCAGCTTAGACGGGGGGTACTACAATGAGCAGTTCTTC. This codes for CASSLDGGYYNEQFF. The chain carries TRBV7-7 and TRBJ2-1, with TRBD2 matching 7 bases. The CDR3 is 15 residues long. CDR1 is SSHAT and CDR2 is FNYEAQ in the germline V gene (reference sequence).

V and J are TRBV5-1 and TRBJ1-6; 9 nucleotides line up with TRBD1. CDR1 and CDR2 from the germline V gene are SGHRS and YFSETQ. V lost 3 bases, J lost 13 bases, and 8 bases stayed unmatched. The CDR3 runs 14 residues. The CDR3 nucleotides are TGCGCCAGCAGCTCGGAGGGGACAGGGTCTCCCCTCCACTTT. Amino acid sequence: CASSSEGTGSPLHF.

The CDR3 spells CASSLSTGPEVEQYF. Written as DNA, the CDR3 is TGTGCCAGCAGTTTATCGACGGGACCAGAAGTCGAGCAGTACTTC. This chain uses TRBV27 with TRBJ2-7; tentatively, D is TRBD1 or TRBD2 (5 bases each). The CDR3 runs 15 residues. CDR1 MNHEY and CDR2 SMNVEV come from the germline V gene (reference sequence). Trimming took off 0 bases at V and 6 bases at J, with 15 bases between the two ends.

The chain employs TRBV4-1 and TRBJ2-7; D may correspond to TRBD1 or TRBD2 (6 bases each). This CDR3 region has 13 residues. Germline values: CDR1 MGHRA, CDR2 YSYEKL. Trimming shortened V by 3 bases and J by 5 bases, and 11 bases separated the two germline ends. CDR3 nucleotides: TGCGCCAGCAGCCACCCGGGGGCCCACGAGCAGTACTTC. Its translation: CASSHPGAHEQYF.

The sample holds one count of this clone. This chain links TRBV4-3 with TRBJ2-2; tentatively, D is TRBD2 (6 bases). Looked up from germline, CDR1 is LGHNA and CDR2 is YSLEER. CDR3 size: 19 residues. The V and J ends lost 0 bases and 0 bases respectively, with 17 bases between them. The DNA for the CDR3 is TGCGCCAGCAGCCAAGAAGAGGGCCTAGCGACTACGAACACCGGGGAGCTGTTTTTT. Encoded protein: CASSQEEGLATTNTGELFF.

The rearrangement uses TRBV29-1 and TRBJ2-7; D not resolved. Trimming pared 3 bases from V and 2 bases from J, leaving 14 bases between. Germline V gene data show CDR1 as SQVTM and CDR2 as ANQGSEA. The CDR3 has 14 residues. The CDR3 spells CSVESESATYEQYF. The CDR3, as DNA: TGCAGCGTTGAGAGTGAGTCAGCTACCTACGAGCAGTACTTC.

The V call is TRBV10-3, the J call TRBJ2-1; 10 bases line up with TRBD2. The V gene's germline CDR1 is ENHRY and CDR2 SYGVKD. J gave up 3 bases and V 6 bases, and 8 bases lay outside the gene matches. This CDR3 is 16 amino acids long. This chain's CDR3 is CAIRGLAGEGYNEQFF. The CDR3, as DNA: TGTGCCATCAGGGGGCTAGCGGGAGAGGGCTACAATGAGCAGTTCTTC.

The chain couples TRBV6-5 to TRBJ2-1; TRBD2 matches at 8 bases. CDR1 is MNHEY and CDR2 is SVGAGI in the germline V gene. This CDR3 contains 14 residues. The V segment lost 4 bases and the J segment 8 bases; nucleotides outside the gene matches: 7. CDR3 DNA: TGTGCCAGCAGTTTGGCGGGAGGACCCCATGAGCAGTTCTTC. Protein product: CASSLAGGPHEQFF.

The rearrangement uses TRBV7-9 and TRBJ1-6, with unresolved D. The CDR3 is 14 residues long. V was trimmed by 4 bases and J by 11 bases, leaving 15 bases between them. In germline, CDR1 is SEHNR, CDR2 FQNEAQ (reference sequence). The CDR3 DNA is TGTGCCAGCAGCTATGACTGGGCCTGGGCACCCCTCCACTTT. It translates to CASSYDWAWAPLHF.

A note on this clone: Different DNA sequences within this sample yield the same CDR3. The chain carries TRBV5-4 and TRBJ2-2; D ambiguous. Germline CDR1 SGHNT, CDR2 YYREEE (reference sequence). V gave up 4 bases and J gave up 5 bases, with 6 bases separating them. The CDR3 extends over 12 amino acids. CDR3 protein: CASSPPTGELFF. The CDR3 region has the DNA TGTGCCAGCAGCCCCCCTACCGGGGAGCTGTTTTTT.